The T cell receptor beta chain under discussion was sequenced for a study of blood T cell repertoires in COVID-19. On the study more broadly: The cDNA or gDNA used as material had been derived from T cells, B-cell-depleted T cells, or PBMCs.

Repertoires were generated with immunoSEQ multiplex PCR, while TCRdb's copy carries only in-frame clones and drops some. The data hold roughly 250,000 clones, with roughly 83% observed a single time. This CDR3 has 16 amino acids. V lost 0 bases and J lost 2, with 11 bases in between. Germline CDR1 is GTSNPN and CDR2 is SVGIG (reference sequence). Specimen: peripheral blood. The source is a woman aged 80 or older with acute or convalescent COVID-19. This chain joins TRBV30 and TRBJ2-6; a weak D match, TRBD2 (7 bases). CDR3 region: CAWSVGGGPGANVLTF. CDR3 DNA sequence: TGTGCCTGGAGTGTAGGGGGGGGGCCTGGGGCCAACGTCCTGACTTTC.